Below, one T cell receptor beta chain is given with its context. What it recognizes is unknown. The treatment was: oral pan-JAK inhibitor, 5-10 mg twice daily. It was from alopecia areata patients that lesional scalp punch biopsies and peripheral blood were collected. PBMC-derived CD4+ and CD8+ T cells were sorted. This sample is drawn from a study of CD8+ T cells in alopecia areata. Study-wide results and caveats: While tofacitinib was given, many expanded lesional clones persisted in scalp and blood. Affected lesional scalp, above all in alopecia totalis/universalis, was more clonal than normal scalp.

Investigators isolated RNA and reverse transcribed it into cDNA to act as the sequencing template. Data came from immunoSEQ multiplex PCR; TCRdb stores just in-frame clones and leaves some out. The table has about 190,000 clones, around 60% seen once. This specimen consisted of CD4+ T cells sorted from blood, obtained between weeks 49 and 50, from a patient treated with tofacitinib. The receptor was derived from a human donor with alopecia areata.

The CDR3, as DNA: TGTGCCAGCAGCTTCGGTATAACTGAGCAGTTCTTC. Amino acid sequence: CASSFGITEQFF. The chain joins TRBV5-6 to TRBJ2-1; D gene ambiguous. The V end lost 2 bases, the J end lost 9 bases, and 9 bases lay between the germline ends. This CDR3 region has 12 residues. The germline CDR1 and CDR2 sequences are SGHDT and YYEEEE. The variable domain in full, with the rest retrieved from reference TRBV5-6 and TRBJ2-1, is DAGVTQSPTHLIKTRGQQVTLRCSPKSGHDTVSWYQQALGQGPQFIFQYYEEEERQRGNFPDRFSGHQFPNYSSELNVNALLLGDSALYLCASSFGITEQFFGPGTRLTVL.